This T cell receptor beta chain appears in the sequencing data of a study of T cell responses to AZD1222 COVID-19 vaccine. Repertoires were generated with immunoSEQ multiplex PCR, while TCRdb's copy carries only in-frame clones and drops some. The sample holds some 86,000 clones, 80% seen once. To note about this clone: As yet, its antigen is unknown.

The CDR3 spans 13 residues. The germline V gene encodes CDR1 SNHLY and CDR2 FYNNEI. The V and J ends lost 7 bases and 1 base respectively, with 9 bases between them. Study results and caveats: Donors in the cohort were predominantly white British and more often female, and clonal diversity was possibly underestimated. A rise in Spike-specific TCR breadth and depth followed two AZD1222 doses.

This clonotype originated in an adult in good health. J is TRBJ2-3 and V is TRBV2; TRBD2 might be the D (5 bases). The source material was peripheral blood, sampled on day 0 of AZD1222 vaccination. The chain's CDR3 is CASKSRGTDTQYF. The CDR3 region has the DNA TGTGCCAGCAAATCGCGGGGCACAGATACGCAGTATTTT.